This TCR beta chain appears in the sequencing data of a study of blood T cells in healthy people across ages (dated by TCRdb to between 2015 and 2016). Turning to the overall study: In model experiments, roughly one uniquely barcoded TCR beta cDNA molecule per two T cells was captured by template switching. Using deep sequencing normalized with unique cDNA molecular identifiers, the study measured how TCR beta repertoire diversity changes with age. The donors were split into four age groups: young (average 16 years), middle-aged (roughly 42), aged (around 67) and long-lived (under 85). For two donors (one aged 18 to 30 and one aged 80 or older), the study analyzed two additional independent replicas of 1 million unique cDNA reads from the same blood draw. Broader findings and caveats from the paper: Compared with the aged group, the long-lived group had more naive CD4+ T cells, fewer expanded clones and increased TCR diversity, suggesting age selection. The percentage of naive T cells measured by flow cytometry correlated strongly with observed TCR beta diversity. Because the CMV infection status of the donors was unknown, age-related changes in expanded clonotypes may potentially have been confounded. Total diversity estimates from one million sequenced T cells were considered lower bounds and underestimates. As age increased, observed TCR beta diversity per million T cells dropped in a roughly linear way, and a significant reduction was already evident by age around 41. Bulk unsorted PBMC profiling prevented conclusive comparison of naive and antigen-experienced compartments.

On this clonotype itself: The antigen it recognizes is unknown. There are no base qualities to consult, and no much larger clone falls within one base.

Systemically healthy Caucasian individuals from Russia, 39 in total and aged about 6 to 100 years, were included as donors. Each donor gave roughly 9 milliliters of peripheral blood, drawn into EDTA-treated Vacutainer tubes. Ficoll-Paque density-gradient centrifugation was used to isolate PBMCs, with at least 6.5 million obtained per sample. Trizol reagent was used to extract total RNA from the PBMCs, yielding at least 6 micrograms per sample. Naive CD45RAhigh/CD27high T cell percentages were measured by flow cytometry on a PBMC aliquot from every donor. Library prep was done by 5' RACE. The sequencer listed for this sample is Illumina HiSeq 2500. A second PCR of roughly 6 to 11 cycles was run with a J-beta primer mix and a sample-barcoded 5' primer. Each TCR beta cDNA molecule received a unique molecular identifier from a template-switch 5' adaptor carrying 12 random nucleotides. Each sample yielded at least 2.5 million CDR3-containing paired-end reads. First-strand cDNA was synthesized from all RNA with the Mint cDNA synthesis kit, primed by a TRBC-specific oligonucleotide. All cDNA was treated with uracil-DNA glycosylase and then went through a first 18-cycle PCR with the universal primers M1SS and BC2_uni_R. In the source study's methods: For normalization, 1 million high-quality reads, each with a distinct molecular identifier, were randomly selected from each sample. Instead of being binned into consensus sequences, reads that shared molecular identifiers were thrown out. CDR3 identification, clonotype clustering and error correction used MiTCR with a Q25 quality threshold and the strictest error-elimination algorithm. A nonparametric unseen species model using Euler transformation provided a lower-bound estimate of total TCR beta diversity. Using fastp trimming at Q25 and MiXCR clonotype assembly, TCRdb reanalyzed the public sequencing data and kept in-frame beta chains. Rows with a matching CDR3 protein are joined into one entry that keeps the most common DNA and genes. These V and J calls rely on TCRdb rather than the paper's analysis. In this sample the table shows 750,000 or so distinct CDR3 sequences, 25% of which occur a single time. The ten largest clones take up 9.4% of the sample.

Inclusive of the bounding cysteine and phenylalanine, the CDR3 is 16 residues long. CDR3 DNA only is kept here, 48 bases in frame from base 1. The germline V gene encodes CDR1 SGHDN and CDR2 FVKESK. V gives up 5 bases and J gives up 0 bases, and the segment between their germline ends measures 11 bases. These data are also associated with another study on T cells of mothers and their children. Taken from the second paper: Nine systemically healthy Caucasian individuals served as donors, namely three mothers together with their six children. cDNA synthesis used all of the extracted RNA, with around 1.4 ug of RNA in each 15 ul reaction. In the second PCR, sample barcodes and 2-4 random nucleotides were introduced via the M1S primer. Each mother yielded over 9 million TCR beta CDR3 reads and each child 3 million to 3.5 million reads. Thymic selection similarly shapes TCR recombination output in related and unrelated pairs, with minor effect from inherited differences. Related mother-child pairs always showed normalized repertoire overlap that was slightly higher than in unrelated mother-child pairs, though the difference was never significant. With a sensitivity of approximately 100 clones per million clonotypes, no persistent microchimeric T cell clones were detected. Deep NGS was used in the study to compare the TCR beta repertoires of mothers and children and to look for features that separate related mother-child pairs from unrelated individuals. On average, the children were approximately 11 +/- 4 years old, while the mothers were around 40 +/- 4 years old. After adapters were ligated using NEBNext reagents, the libraries underwent 100+100 nt paired-end sequencing on an Illumina HiSeq 2000. To prevent cross-contamination, the mother and child libraries were prepared a month apart and were sequenced in separate runs. For each donor, between about 500,000 and 2,000,000 distinct TCR beta clonotypes were identified. Naive TCR beta clonotypes were estimated from low-frequency clonotypes matched to each donor's FACS-determined naive share, without sorting.

The V gene is TRBV14 and the J gene is TRBJ2-6; confidence is insufficient to name the D gene. The receptor comes from a boy younger than 18 in good health. Sequencing was carried out using blood. The CDR3 reads as follows: CASSSRTPSGANVLTF. In nucleotide form, the sequence is TGTGCCAGCAGCTCCCGAACACCCTCTGGGGCCAACGTCCTGACTTTC.